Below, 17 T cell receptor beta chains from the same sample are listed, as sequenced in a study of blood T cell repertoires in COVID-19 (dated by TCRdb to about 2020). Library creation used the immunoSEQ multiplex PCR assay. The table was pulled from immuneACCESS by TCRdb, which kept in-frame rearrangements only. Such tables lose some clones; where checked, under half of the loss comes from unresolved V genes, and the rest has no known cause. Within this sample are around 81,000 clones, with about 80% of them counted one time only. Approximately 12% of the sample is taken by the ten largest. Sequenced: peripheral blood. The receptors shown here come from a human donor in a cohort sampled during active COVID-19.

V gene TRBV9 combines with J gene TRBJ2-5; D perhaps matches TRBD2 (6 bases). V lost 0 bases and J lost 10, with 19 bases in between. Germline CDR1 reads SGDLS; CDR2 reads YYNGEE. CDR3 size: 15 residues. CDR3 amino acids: CASSVATETLGGQYF. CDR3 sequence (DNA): TGTGCCAGCAGCGTAGCGACGGAAACCCTCGGGGGCCAGTACTTC.

CDR3 loop: CSASPPGLAGIQETQYF. The CDR3, as DNA: TGCAGTGCTAGTCCTCCCGGACTAGCGGGGATCCAAGAGACCCAGTACTTC. The chain has TRBV20-1 and TRBJ2-5; 12 nucleotides match TRBD2. V was clipped by 3 bases and J by 1 base; unmatched bases: 9. CDR3 length equals 17 residues. CDR1 and CDR2 from the germline V gene are DFQATT and SNEGSKA (reference sequence).

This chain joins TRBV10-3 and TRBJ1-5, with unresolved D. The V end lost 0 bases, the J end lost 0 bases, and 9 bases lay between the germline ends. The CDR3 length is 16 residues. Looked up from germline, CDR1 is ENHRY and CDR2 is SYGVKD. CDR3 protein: CAISESGRNSNQPQHF. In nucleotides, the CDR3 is TGTGCCATCAGTGAGTCGGGCAGGAATAGCAATCAGCCCCAGCATTTT.

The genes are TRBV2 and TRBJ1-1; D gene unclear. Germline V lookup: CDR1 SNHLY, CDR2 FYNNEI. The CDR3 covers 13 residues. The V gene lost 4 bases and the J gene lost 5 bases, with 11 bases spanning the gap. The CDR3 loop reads CASSGSGQTEAFF. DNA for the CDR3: TGTGCCAGCAGTGGGTCTGGGCAAACTGAAGCTTTCTTT.

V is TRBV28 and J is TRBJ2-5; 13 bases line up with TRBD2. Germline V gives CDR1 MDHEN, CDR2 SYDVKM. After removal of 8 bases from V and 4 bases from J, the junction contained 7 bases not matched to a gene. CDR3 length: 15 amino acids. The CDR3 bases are TGTGCCAGCGGAACTAGCGGGGGGGCCGTAGAGACCCAGTACTTC. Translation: CASGTSGGAVETQYF.

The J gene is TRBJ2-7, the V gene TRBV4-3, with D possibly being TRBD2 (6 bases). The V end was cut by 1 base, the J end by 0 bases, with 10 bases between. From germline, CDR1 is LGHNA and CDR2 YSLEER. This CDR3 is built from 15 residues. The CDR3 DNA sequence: TGCGCCAGCAGCCAAGCGGCTAGCGACTCCTACGAGCAGTACTTC. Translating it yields CASSQAASDSYEQYF.

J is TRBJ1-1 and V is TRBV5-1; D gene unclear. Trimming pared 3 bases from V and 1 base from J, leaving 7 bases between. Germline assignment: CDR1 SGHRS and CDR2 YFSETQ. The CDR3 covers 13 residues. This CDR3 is CASSYNRNTEAFF. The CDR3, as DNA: TGCGCCAGCAGCTATAACAGGAACACTGAAGCTTTCTTT.

This CDR3 is CASSLGTVSYNEQFF. CDR3 DNA: TGTGCCAGCAGCTTAGGGACAGTCTCCTACAATGAGCAGTTCTTC. The chain employs TRBV7-9 and TRBJ2-1; possible D gene TRBD1, 6 bases. In germline, CDR1 is SEHNR, CDR2 FQNEAQ (reference sequence). This CDR3 has 15 residues. V was trimmed by 1 base and J by 0 bases, leaving 7 bases between them.

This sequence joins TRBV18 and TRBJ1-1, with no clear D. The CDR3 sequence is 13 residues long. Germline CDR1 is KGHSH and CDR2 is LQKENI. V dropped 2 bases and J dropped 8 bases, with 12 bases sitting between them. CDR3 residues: CASSPGAQREAFF. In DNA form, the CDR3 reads TGTGCCAGCTCACCAGGAGCGCAGAGGGAAGCTTTCTTT. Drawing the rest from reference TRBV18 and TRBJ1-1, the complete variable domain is NAGVMQNPRHLVRRRGQEARLRCSPMKGHSHVYWYRQLPEEGLKFMVYLQKENIIDESGMPKERFSAEFPKEGPSILRIQQVVRGDSAAYFCASSPGAQREAFFGQGTRLTVV.

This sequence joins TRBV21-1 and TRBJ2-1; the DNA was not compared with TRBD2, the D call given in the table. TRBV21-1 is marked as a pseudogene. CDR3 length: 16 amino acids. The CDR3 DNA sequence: TGTGCCAGCAGCAATGGGCTAGCCAAGACTTACAATGAGCAGTTCTTC. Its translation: CASSNGLAKTYNEQFF.

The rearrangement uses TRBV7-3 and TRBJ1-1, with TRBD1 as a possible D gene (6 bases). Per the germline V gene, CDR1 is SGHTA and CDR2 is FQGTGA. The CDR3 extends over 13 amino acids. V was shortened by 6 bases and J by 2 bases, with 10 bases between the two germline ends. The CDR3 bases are TGTGCCAGCAGACGACAGGAAAACACTGAAGCTTTCTTT. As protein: CASRRQENTEAFF.

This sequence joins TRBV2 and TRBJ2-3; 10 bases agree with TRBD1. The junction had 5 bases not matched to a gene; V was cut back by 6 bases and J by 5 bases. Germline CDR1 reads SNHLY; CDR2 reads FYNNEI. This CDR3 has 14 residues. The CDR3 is CASRRTGGVDTQYF. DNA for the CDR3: TGTGCCAGCAGGAGGACAGGGGGAGTAGATACGCAGTATTTT. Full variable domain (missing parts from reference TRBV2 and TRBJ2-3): EPEVTQTPSHQVTQMGQEVILRCVPISNHLYFYWYRQILGQKVEFLVSFYNNEISEKSEIFDDQFSVERPDGSNFTLKIRSTKLEDSAMYFCASRRTGGVDTQYFGPGTRLTVL.

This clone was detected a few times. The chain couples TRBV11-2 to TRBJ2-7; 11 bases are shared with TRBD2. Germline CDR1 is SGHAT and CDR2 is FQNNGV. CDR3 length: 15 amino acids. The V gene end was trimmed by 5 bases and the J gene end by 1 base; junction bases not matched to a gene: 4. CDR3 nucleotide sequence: TGTGCCAGCAGCCAACGACTAGCGGGGTCCTACGAGCAGTACGTC. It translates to CASSQRLAGSYEQYV.

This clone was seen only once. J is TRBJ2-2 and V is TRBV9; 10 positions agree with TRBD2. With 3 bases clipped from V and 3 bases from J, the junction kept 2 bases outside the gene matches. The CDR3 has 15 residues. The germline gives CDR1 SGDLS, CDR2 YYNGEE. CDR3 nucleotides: TGTGCCAGCAGCGGAGCGGGAGGGTACACCGGGGAGCTGTTTTTT. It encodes CASSGAGGYTGELFF.

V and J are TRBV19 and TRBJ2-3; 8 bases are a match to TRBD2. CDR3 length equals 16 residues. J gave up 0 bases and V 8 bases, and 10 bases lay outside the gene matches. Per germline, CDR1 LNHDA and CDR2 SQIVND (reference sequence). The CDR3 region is CASHPAGVRSTDTQYF. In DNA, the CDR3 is TGTGCCAGTCACCCAGCGGGAGTTCGGAGCACAGATACGCAGTATTTT.

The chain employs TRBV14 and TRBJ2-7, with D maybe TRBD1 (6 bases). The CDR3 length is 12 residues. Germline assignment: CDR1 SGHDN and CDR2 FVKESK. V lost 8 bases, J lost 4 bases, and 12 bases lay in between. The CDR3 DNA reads TGTGCCAGCGGGCAGGGGACGTACGAGCAGTACTTC. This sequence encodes CASGQGTYEQYF.

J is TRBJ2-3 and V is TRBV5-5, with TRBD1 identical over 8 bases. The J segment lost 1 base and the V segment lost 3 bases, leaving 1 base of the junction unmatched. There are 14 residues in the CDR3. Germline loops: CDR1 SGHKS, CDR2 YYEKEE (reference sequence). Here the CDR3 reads CASSSTGGTDTQYF. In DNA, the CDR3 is TGTGCCAGCAGCTCGACAGGGGGCACAGATACGCAGTATTTT.